This T cell receptor beta chain is from a study of identifying expanded T cells in peripheral blood. Whole-study results and caveats: Roughly two-week clone count variance significantly increased as total template count grew. Roughly 1.2 clones differed between technical replicates, versus approximately 16 and 20 over time.

The germline V and J ends were trimmed by 5 bases and 4 bases, with 17 bases remaining between them. This CDR3 has 15 amino acids. Germline V CDR1 and CDR2: SGHVS, FQNEAQ. Data came from immunoSEQ multiplex PCR; TCRdb stores just in-frame clones and leaves some out. Of approximately 83,000 clones in the sample, roughly 84% were seen once. Points on this clone: The antigen is undetermined.

Source material: blood. The chain employs TRBV7-8 and TRBJ1-2; D remains ambiguous. This TCR came from a person aged 18 to 70 in good health. The CDR3 protein is CASSLNSNLPYGYTF. CDR3 coding DNA: TGTGCCAGCAGCCTAAACTCCAATCTGCCCTATGGCTACACCTTC.